Shown below are 24 T cell receptor beta chains from a single sample sequenced in a study of graft-versus-host responses after intestinal transplantation. What these receptors recognize is not known. Some clones are missing from TCRdb's copy, which holds only in-frame ones; the method was immunoSEQ multiplex PCR. In the table there are about 120,000 clones, roughly 93% of which are singletons. The source was unstimulated CD8+ T cells sorted from spleen or lymph node cells, collected before intestinal transplant. These receptors all stem from a human donor who received an intestinal transplant.

The CDR3 nucleotides read TGTGCCAGCAGCCCCGGGACAGGGCGCCACGAGCAGTACTTC. Translation: CASSPGTGRHEQYF. The chain couples TRBV6-6 to TRBJ2-7, with 9 bases aligning to TRBD1. Germline CDR1 is MNHNY and CDR2 is SVGAGI (reference sequence). V gave up 6 bases and J gave up 5 bases; unmatched junction bases: 8. The length of the CDR3 is 14 residues.

The chain recombines TRBV6-5 with TRBJ1-1, with D uncertain. The CDR3 is 13 residues long. V lost 9 bases, J lost 2 bases, and 13 bases lay in between. Germline lookup yields CDR1 MNHEY and CDR2 SVGAGI. The DNA of the CDR3 is TGTGCCAGTTCTCGAGGCAGAAACACTGAAGCTTTCTTT. It encodes CASSRGRNTEAFF.

This chain connects TRBV2 to TRBJ2-1, with 13 bases fitting TRBD2. After removal of 1 base from V and 8 bases from J, the junction contained 2 bases not matched to a gene. This CDR3 has 15 residues. The germline V gene has CDR1 SNHLY and CDR2 FYNNEI. As DNA, the CDR3 is TGTGCCAGCAGTGAAGGGACTAGCGGGAGTCATGAGCAGTTCTTC. Translation gives CASSEGTSGSHEQFF.

The chain employs TRBV19 and TRBJ1-2; 9 nucleotides match TRBD1. Germline V gene lookup returns CDR1 LNHDA and CDR2 SQIVND (reference sequence). CDR3 length: 13 residues. With 8 bases clipped from V and 2 bases from J, the junction kept 3 bases outside the gene matches. The CDR3 DNA reads TGTGCCAGTGGACAGGGGTGGAACTATGGCTACACCTTC. Translation: CASGQGWNYGYTF. The variable domain in full, with the rest retrieved from reference TRBV19 and TRBJ1-2, is DGGITQSPKYLFRKEGQNVTLSCEQNLNHDAMYWYRQDPGQGLRLIYYSQIVNDFQKGDIAEGYSVSREKKESFPLTVTSAQKNPTAFYLCASGQGWNYGYTFGSGTRLTVV.

Notes on this clone: The same CDR3 is also encoded by other DNA sequences in this sample. The chain carries TRBV7-6 and TRBJ2-7; maybe TRBD2 (6 bases). CDR3 length: 15 residues. Germline loops: CDR1 SGHVS, CDR2 FNYEAQ. Trimming cost V 5 bases and J 0 bases, with 14 bases left between them. The CDR3 region is CASSPSGGSSYEQYF. In nucleotides, the CDR3 is TGTGCCAGCAGCCCCAGTGGGGGGAGCTCCTACGAGCAGTACTTC.

V gene TRBV7-9 combines with J gene TRBJ1-1, with 11 bases fitting TRBD1. Germline V lookup: CDR1 SEHNR, CDR2 FQNEAQ (reference sequence). The CDR3 loop spans 15 amino acids. Trimming took 0 bases from V and 5 from J; bases not matched to a gene: 2. CDR3 DNA: TGTGCCAGCAGCTTAGCGAGGGACAGGGGGACTGAAGCTTTCTTT. It codes for CASSLARDRGTEAFF. Together with reference TRBV7-9 and TRBJ1-1, the CDR3 gives the full variable domain: DTGVSQNPRHKITKRGQNVTFRCDPISEHNRLYWYRQTLGQGPEFLTYFQNEAQLEKSRLLSDRFSAERPKGSFSTLEIQRTEQGDSAMYLCASSLARDRGTEAFFGQGTRLTVV.

CDR3 in DNA: TGCGCCAGCAGCCACCCAGGGGGGGCGAACACTGAAGCTTTCTTT. It encodes CASSHPGGANTEAFF. The chain recombines TRBV4-1 with TRBJ1-1; TRBD1 matches 7 bases. CDR1 MGHRA and CDR2 YSYEKL come from the germline V gene. V gave up 3 bases and J gave up 1 base; unmatched junction bases: 5. This CDR3 spans 15 amino acids.

A single count supports this clone. The V gene is TRBV28, the J gene TRBJ1-1, with D unclear. V shed 7 bases and J shed 2 bases, with 14 bases lying between them. The CDR3 runs to 14 residues. The germline V gene has CDR1 MDHEN and CDR2 SYDVKM. Here the CDR3 reads CASTPRKGNTEAFF. The CDR3 bases are TGTGCCAGCACCCCCCGAAAGGGAAACACTGAAGCTTTCTTT.

The chain recombines TRBV6-1 with TRBJ2-1, with no clear D. The CDR3 length is 13 residues. Per germline, CDR1 MNHNS and CDR2 SASEGT. The germline V and J ends were trimmed by 6 bases and 1 base, with 7 bases remaining between them. The CDR3 nucleotides are TGTGCCAGCAGGATCGCATCCTACAATGAGCAGTTCTTC. Translation: CASRIASYNEQFF.

The chain combines TRBV2 with TRBJ2-1, with TRBD2 matching 10 bases. Germline values: CDR1 SNHLY, CDR2 FYNNEI. The CDR3 is made up of 16 amino acids. V was pared by 4 bases and J by 8 bases, with 11 bases of the junction left unmatched. The CDR3 bases are TGTGCCAGCAGTGTCTCTAGCGGGAGTGAGTTCGATGAGCAGTTCTTC. Translated, it gives CASSVSSGSEFDEQFF.

The chain employs TRBV7-9 and TRBJ2-7, with 7 bases lining up with TRBD2. Germline CDR1 reads SEHNR; CDR2 reads FQNEAQ (reference sequence). The CDR3 totals 18 residues. The V and J ends lost 2 bases and 5 bases, in that order; junction bases with no gene match: 18. The DNA of the CDR3 is TGTGCCAGCAGCTTAAGCGGGTACGGGGCGGGAGCCCCTGACGAGCAGTACTTC. It specifies CASSLSGYGAGAPDEQYF.

The chain has TRBV10-2 and TRBJ1-1; 7 bases map to TRBD1. Unmatched junction bases numbered 11, after V lost 4 bases and J lost 3 bases. The germline gives CDR1 WSHSY, CDR2 SAAADI. This CDR3 has 16 amino acids. The CDR3 spells CASSGGEGGGYTEAFF. In DNA form, the CDR3 reads TGCGCCAGCAGTGGTGGAGAAGGGGGCGGGTACACTGAAGCTTTCTTT.

The chain uses TRBV28 and TRBJ1-2; D is uncertain. CDR1 is MDHEN and CDR2 is SYDVKM in the germline V gene. V was shortened by 7 bases and J by 3 bases, with 15 bases between the two germline ends. This CDR3 has 14 amino acids. The CDR3 DNA reads as TGTGCCAGCACCCGTTCGCGGGGTGACTATGGCTACACCTTC. It specifies CASTRSRGDYGYTF.

The chain links TRBV30 to TRBJ2-7; D may be TRBD2 (6 bases). The CDR3 runs to 13 residues. Germline CDR1 GTSNPN, CDR2 SVGIG (reference sequence). Trimming left V 0 bases short and J 6 bases short, with 12 bases between. Written as DNA, the CDR3 is TGTGCCTGGAGTGTACGGGGAGGCTTCGAGCAGTACTTC. Translating gives CAWSVRGGFEQYF.

The V and J genes are TRBV13 and TRBJ2-5, with 10 bases that match TRBD1. CDR1 is PRHDT, CDR2 FYEKMQ, per germline (reference sequence). V was pared by 5 bases and J by 0 bases, with 9 bases of the junction left unmatched. The CDR3 consists of 17 residues. The CDR3 loop is CASSHDRGREYQETQYF. The CDR3 DNA sequence: TGTGCCAGCAGCCACGACAGGGGGCGAGAGTACCAAGAGACCCAGTACTTC.

The J gene is TRBJ2-7, the V gene TRBV19; 8 nucleotides align to TRBD1. Trimming took 9 bases from V and 4 from J; bases not matched to a gene: 8. CDR1 is LNHDA and CDR2 is SQIVND in the germline V gene (reference sequence). This CDR3 contains 13 residues. CDR3 protein: CASDRGNSYEQYF. The DNA of the CDR3 is TGTGCCAGCGACAGGGGAAATTCGTACGAGCAGTACTTC.

V is TRBV28 and J is TRBJ2-5; D is perhaps TRBD1 (6 bases). CDR1 MDHEN and CDR2 SYDVKM come from the germline V gene. The CDR3 has 13 amino acids. The V end lost 6 bases, the J end lost 4 bases, and 12 bases lay between the germline ends. DNA for the CDR3: TGTGCCAGCAGAGCAACAGGGACAGAGACCCAGTACTTC. Residues: CASRATGTETQYF.

The rearrangement joins TRBV11-3 to TRBJ2-1; 7 bases are a match to TRBD1. With 5 bases clipped from V and 10 bases from J, the junction kept 11 bases outside the gene matches. The CDR3 loop spans 14 amino acids. Germline CDR1 is SGHNT and CDR2 is YENEEA. The CDR3 coding sequence is TGTGCCAGCAGCCCCTCGGACAGGCGGTGGGAGCAGTTCTTC. Translating gives CASSPSDRRWEQFF.

V usage is TRBV12-5 and J usage is TRBJ1-2; D gene uncertain. Germline lookup yields CDR1 LGHNT and CDR2 FRNRAP. Trimming left V 6 bases short and J 4 bases short, with 9 bases between. This CDR3 is 12 amino acids long. This CDR3 reads CASGGGRYGYTF. The CDR3 DNA follows: TGTGCTAGTGGGGGTGGACGCTATGGCTACACCTTC.

The chain is built from TRBV2 and TRBJ1-2; D gene unclear. Germline-derived CDR1 and CDR2 are SNHLY and FYNNEI. The CDR3 length is 13 residues. V gave up 5 bases and J gave up 4 bases, with 11 bases separating them. The CDR3 nucleotides are TGTGCCAGCAGTATACACCTAACCTATGGCTACACCTTC. It yields the protein CASSIHLTYGYTF.

CDR3 coding DNA: TGCGCCAGCAGTCCCTTGGGACTAGCGGGCACAGATACGCAGTATTTT. Amino acid sequence: CASSPLGLAGTDTQYF. The chain recombines TRBV10-1 with TRBJ2-3, with 11 bases lining up with TRBD2. CDR1 and CDR2 from the germline V gene are WNHNN and SYGVQD (reference sequence). V shed 5 bases, J shed 1 base, and the junction held 5 bases outside the gene matches. The CDR3 spans 16 residues.

This clone was seen only a few times. The chain employs TRBV19 and TRBJ2-7, with D possibly called TRBD1 or TRBD2 (5 bases each). The length of the CDR3 is 14 residues. V shed 4 bases and J shed 0 bases, with 10 bases lying between them. CDR1 is LNHDA, CDR2 SQIVND, per germline (reference sequence). For the CDR3, the DNA is TGTGCCAGTAGTACCGGGACCATCTCCTACGAGCAGTACTTC. Its translation is CASSTGTISYEQYF.

This CDR3 reads CASKEGFMNTEAFF. The CDR3, as DNA: TGTGCCAGCAAGGAGGGTTTTATGAACACTGAAGCTTTCTTT. The chain links TRBV6-5 to TRBJ1-1, with D uncertain. This CDR3 comprises 14 residues. Trimming shortened V by 7 bases and J by 0 bases, and 12 bases separated the two germline ends. Germline CDR1 and CDR2: MNHEY and SVGAGI.

This chain uses TRBV19 with TRBJ2-1; D remains ambiguous. The CDR3 has 13 amino acids. V lost 6 bases and J lost 4, with 10 bases in between. Germline CDR1 is LNHDA and CDR2 is SQIVND (reference sequence). CDR3 sequence: CASSLTGYNEQFF. The CDR3 nucleotides are TGTGCCAGTAGCCTTACTGGGTACAATGAGCAGTTCTTC.